The 16 T cell receptor beta chains listed next were all sequenced from one sample in a study of beta chain features in type 1 diabetes. Notes on the study in general: Significant though moderate, a shortening of TCRB CDR3s appeared in all four CD4+ subsets of Type 1 diabetes patients.

The whole isolated RNA underwent reverse transcription, so sequencing captured expressed TCRB transcripts. Clones were sequenced by immunoSEQ multiplex PCR, and TCRdb holds only the in-frame ones, with some missing. The top ten clones hold over 0.01% of a sample with 250,000 to 300,000 clones, roughly 25% of them seen once. No antigens are known for them. The specimen was naive CD4+ T cells from blood. The receptors come from a woman aged 25 to 39 with type 1 diabetes.

This clone was detected only a few times. The V gene is TRBV5-4, the J gene TRBJ1-1; no definite D call. The CDR3 is made up of 15 amino acids. The V gene's germline CDR1 is SGHNT and CDR2 YYREEE (reference sequence). Trimming left V 2 bases short and J 4 bases short, with 15 bases between. The CDR3 sequence: CASSLVGSLGTEAFF. CDR3 bases: TGTGCCAGCAGCTTAGTGGGCAGCTTGGGCACTGAAGCTTTCTTT.

This clone was recorded a few times. Distinct nucleotide sequences in the sample also encode this CDR3. This chain uses TRBV6-5 with TRBJ1-1; D gene unclear. Per the germline V gene, CDR1 is MNHEY and CDR2 is SVGAGI. The V end lost 4 bases, the J end lost 2 bases, and 5 bases lay between the germline ends. This CDR3 contains 12 residues. The CDR3 region is CASSSVNTEAFF. The DNA for the CDR3 is TGTGCCAGCAGTTCAGTAAACACTGAAGCTTTCTTT.

V is TRBV9 and J is TRBJ1-2; no reliable D call. CDR1 is SGDLS, CDR2 YYNGEE, per germline. The CDR3 runs to 15 residues. V gave up 0 bases and J gave up 6 bases, with 15 bases separating them. This CDR3 reads CASSVGGASDNGYTF. CDR3 sequence (DNA): TGTGCCAGCAGCGTAGGCGGTGCCTCGGATAATGGCTACACCTTC.

For this clone: This CDR3 is also generated by other DNA sequences in the sample. This chain uses TRBV29-1 with TRBJ2-5, with D perhaps matching TRBD1 (6 bases). In germline, CDR1 is SQVTM, CDR2 ANQGSEA. Trimming cost V 3 bases and J 2 bases, with 10 bases left between them. This CDR3 spans 13 amino acids. The chain's CDR3 is CSVEPGQQETQYF. The CDR3 DNA follows: TGCAGCGTTGAGCCCGGACAGCAAGAGACCCAGTACTTC.

This clone appeared a few times. V and J are TRBV4-1 and TRBJ1-4; no definite D call. Germline V lookup: CDR1 MGHRA, CDR2 YSYEKL. V was pared by 2 bases and J by 0 bases, with 13 bases between. The length of the CDR3 is 17 residues. The DNA of the CDR3 is TGCGCCAGCAGCCAATTAAAAACCGGGACAACTAATGAAAAACTGTTTTTT. It codes for CASSQLKTGTTNEKLFF.

The V and J genes are TRBV29-1 and TRBJ2-7, with a possible D match to TRBD2 (7 bases). V lost 7 bases and J 7 bases, leaving 20 bases between the germline ends. Germline lookup yields CDR1 SQVTM and CDR2 ANQGSEA. The CDR3 covers 13 residues. Written as DNA, the CDR3 is TGCAGCGCCACAGGGTGGGGAGGGAGGGAGCAGTACTTC. Translation gives CSATGWGGREQYF.

The sample holds a few counts of this clone. The V gene is TRBV29-1, the J gene TRBJ2-7; unclear D gene. V lost 5 bases and J 0 bases, leaving 11 bases between the germline ends. Germline loops: CDR1 SQVTM, CDR2 ANQGSEA. CDR3 length: 13 amino acids. CDR3: CSVYGQSSYEQYF. The CDR3 DNA is TGCAGCGTTTATGGGCAGAGCTCCTACGAGCAGTACTTC.

This chain uses TRBV6-5 with TRBJ2-7; a possible D gene is TRBD1 (6 bases). This CDR3 comprises 16 residues. V lost 0 bases and J lost 5, with 17 bases in between. Germline V gene sequence: CDR1 MNHEY, CDR2 SVGAGI. The CDR3 region has the DNA TGTGCCAGCAGTTACTCCGTACTCTGGGACACCAACGAGCAGTACTTC. It encodes CASSYSVLWDTNEQYF.

This clone was counted between two and nine times. The CDR3: CASSQADRGDHEKLFF. DNA of the CDR3: TGTGCCAGCAGCCAAGCGGACAGGGGGGATCATGAAAAACTGTTTTTT. The chain combines TRBV4-2 with TRBJ1-4; 10 bases are shared with TRBD1. Germline V gene data show CDR1 as LGHNA and CDR2 as YNFKEQ. The CDR3 spans 16 residues. With 1 base clipped from V and 6 bases from J, the junction kept 5 bases outside the gene matches.

This rearrangement joins TRBV6-5 to TRBJ2-5; 7 nucleotides align to TRBD1. This CDR3 contains 16 residues. CDR1 MNHEY and CDR2 SVGAGI come from the germline V gene. With 0 bases clipped from V and 5 bases from J, the junction kept 9 bases outside the gene matches. CDR3 loop: CASSYSRTGQGETQYF. In nucleotides, the CDR3 is TGTGCCAGCAGTTACTCCCGGACAGGTCAGGGGGAGACCCAGTACTTC.

This chain links TRBV30 with TRBJ2-7, with a weak D call TRBD1 (6 bases). Per germline, CDR1 GTSNPN and CDR2 SVGIG (reference sequence). This CDR3 contains 11 residues. Trimming stripped 8 bases from V and 4 bases from J, with 12 bases between. The CDR3, as DNA: TGTGCCGGGGCACAGGGTTACGAGCAGTACTTC. The encoded protein is CAGAQGYEQYF.

This chain connects TRBV4-2 to TRBJ2-1; D is unclear. This CDR3 has 13 residues. V was trimmed by 0 bases and J by 10 bases, leaving 10 bases between them. Per the germline V gene, CDR1 is LGHNA and CDR2 is YNFKEQ. The CDR3 region is CASSQDQLYEQFF. CDR3 DNA sequence: TGTGCCAGCAGCCAAGATCAACTTTACGAGCAGTTCTTC.

There are a few counts of this clone. J is TRBJ2-3 and V is TRBV29-1; maybe TRBD1 (6 bases). Germline-derived CDR1 and CDR2 are SQVTM and ANQGSEA. V lost 4 bases and J lost 2, with 16 bases in between. The CDR3 runs to 15 residues. Here the CDR3 reads CSVVQGRGFTDTQYF. The DNA for the CDR3 is TGCAGCGTTGTCCAGGGCAGGGGCTTCACAGATACGCAGTATTTT.

This clone has just a few counts. The V call is TRBV5-1, the J call TRBJ2-2; D not certain. With 5 bases removed from V and 0 bases from J, the gap between germline ends came to 11 bases. CDR3 length equals 15 residues. CDR1 SGHRS and CDR2 YFSETQ come from the germline V gene. The CDR3 coding sequence is TGCGCCAGCAGTCTGTTTGGCTCGAACACCGGGGAGCTGTTTTTT. It specifies CASSLFGSNTGELFF.

This chain connects TRBV14 to TRBJ2-7; TRBD2 might be the D (6 bases). The CDR3 runs 11 residues. The V gene's germline CDR1 is SGHDN and CDR2 FVKESK. The germline V and J ends were trimmed by 8 bases and 2 bases, with 7 bases remaining between them. The CDR3 DNA is TGTGCCAGCGGGGGGACCTACGAGCAGTACTTC. Translation gives CASGGTYEQYF.

The rearrangement uses TRBV30 and TRBJ1-2; D is unresolved. The CDR3 has 11 residues. Looked up from germline, CDR1 is GTSNPN and CDR2 is SVGIG (reference sequence). The germline V and J ends were trimmed by 5 bases and 4 bases, with 8 bases remaining between them. Here the CDR3 DNA reads TGTGCCTGGGCCTACTCCTATGGCTACACCTTC. Protein product: CAWAYSYGYTF.